These 12 T cell receptor beta chains were sequenced from one sample in a study of blood T cell repertoires in COVID-19. Assay: immunoSEQ multiplex PCR; the TCRdb copy retains only in-frame clones and omits some. The profile covers about 140,000 clones, with around 90% appearing a single time and 1.5% to 2% taken by the ten largest. The sample comprised peripheral blood. The receptors shown here come from a man in his 70s with acute or convalescent COVID-19.

This clone was observed a single time. The chain combines TRBV3-1 (or the pseudogene TRBV3-2) with TRBJ2-1; 7 bases map to TRBD2. The CDR3 runs 17 residues. The V gene end was trimmed by 4 bases and the J gene end by 0 bases; junction bases not matched to a gene: 9. Per germline, CDR1 LGHDT and CDR2 YNNKEL (reference sequence). The CDR3 nucleotides are TGTGCCAGCAGCCGGTCTAGCGGCCGGAGCTCCTACAATGAGCAGTTCTTC. Amino acid sequence: CASSRSSGRSSYNEQFF.

This chain links TRBV28 with TRBJ2-5, with D possibly TRBD2 on 6 matching bases. Germline V gene sequence: CDR1 MDHEN, CDR2 SYDVKM. This CDR3 region has 12 residues. V was pared by 4 bases and J by 5 bases, with 8 bases between. The chain's CDR3 is CASSSGVETQYF. CDR3 coding DNA: TGTGCCAGCAGTTCGGGGGTTGAGACCCAGTACTTC.

The chain is built from TRBV6-5 and TRBJ1-2; D is perhaps TRBD1 (5 bases). V lost 1 base and J 1 base, leaving 13 bases between the germline ends. Per germline, CDR1 MNHEY and CDR2 SVGAGI. The length of the CDR3 is 16 residues. The CDR3 region has the DNA TGTGCCAGCAGTTACTTCCGCCAGGGTGGTAACTATGGCTACACCTTC. The encoded protein is CASSYFRQGGNYGYTF.

This clone was seen only once. The chain has TRBV6-5 and TRBJ2-3, with 11 bases aligning to TRBD2. The CDR3 is 15 amino acids. V dropped 6 bases and J dropped 14; count of bases not matched to a gene: 16. Germline V lookup: CDR1 MNHEY, CDR2 SVGAGI. The CDR3 nucleotides are TGTGCCAGCAGCCCAGTACTAGCGGGGGCCAACTCCCCGTATTTT. Translation gives CASSPVLAGANSPYF.

The chain employs TRBV10-2 and TRBJ1-1; D remains ambiguous. V was cut by 6 bases and J by 7 bases, with 12 bases left in between. CDR3 length: 12 amino acids. The germline gives CDR1 WSHSY, CDR2 SAAADI. Written as DNA, the CDR3 is TGCGCCAGCAGCCCCAACGGGGATGAAGCTTTCTTT. Translation: CASSPNGDEAFF.

The J gene is TRBJ2-5, the V gene TRBV24-1, with no clear D. Trimming left V 1 base short and J 5 bases short, with 4 bases between. The CDR3 contains 12 residues. From germline, CDR1 is KGHDR and CDR2 SFDVKD. Here the CDR3 reads CATSDFHETQYF. In nucleotides, the CDR3 is TGTGCCACCAGTGATTTCCATGAGACCCAGTACTTC.

V is TRBV27 and J is TRBJ1-5; TRBD1 agrees at 9 bases. Trimming removed 5 bases from V and 4 bases from J; junction bases left unmatched: 3. CDR1 and CDR2 from the germline V gene are MNHEY and SMNVEV (reference sequence). The CDR3 covers 14 residues. CDR3 amino acids: CASSETGGNQPQHF. CDR3 nucleotide sequence: TGTGCCAGCAGTGAGACAGGGGGGAATCAGCCCCAGCATTTT.

The chain carries TRBV5-4 and TRBJ2-1, with TRBD2 identical over 9 bases. CDR3 length equals 15 residues. With 1 base clipped from V and 3 bases from J, the junction kept 2 bases outside the gene matches. Per germline, CDR1 SGHNT and CDR2 YYREEE (reference sequence). CDR3 amino acids: CASSLSSGNYNEQFF. The CDR3 DNA follows: TGTGCCAGCAGCTTGTCTAGCGGGAACTACAATGAGCAGTTCTTC.

This chain joins TRBV28 and TRBJ1-2; tentatively, D is TRBD1 (5 bases). Germline CDR1 is MDHEN and CDR2 is SYDVKM. The CDR3 is 14 residues long. Trimming cost V 5 bases and J 6 bases, with 16 bases left between them. Here the CDR3 DNA reads TGTGCCAGCAGTCCACCACAGGAGAGGAATGGCTACACCTTC. This sequence encodes CASSPPQERNGYTF.

CDR3: CASSGGVAGGRVGNIQYF. DNA of the CDR3: TGTGCCAGTAGTGGTGGGGTAGCGGGAGGAAGGGTGGGAAACATTCAGTACTTC. The chain combines TRBV19 with TRBJ2-4; 10 bases map to TRBD2. The germline CDR1 and CDR2 sequences are LNHDA and SQIVND (reference sequence). The CDR3 totals 18 residues. Trimming took 5 bases from V and 6 from J; bases not matched to a gene: 16.

The rearrangement uses TRBV7-2 and TRBJ1-2, with TRBD1 matching over 7 bases. CDR1 SGHTA and CDR2 FQGNSA come from the germline V gene. Trimming removed 5 bases from V and 1 base from J; junction bases left unmatched: 7. This CDR3 has 15 residues. DNA of the CDR3: TGTGCCAGCAGCATTGGGACAGACATTAACTATGGCTACACCTTC. Protein: CASSIGTDINYGYTF.

The chain uses TRBV6-5 and TRBJ1-5, with TRBD1 matching 7 bases. V lost 8 bases and J lost 1; bases outside the gene matches: 8. Germline V gene data show CDR1 as MNHEY and CDR2 as SVGAGI. This CDR3 is 15 amino acids long. The CDR3 here is CASGQAARSNQPQHF. The CDR3 nucleotides read TGTGCCAGCGGACAGGCTGCAAGGAGCAATCAGCCCCAGCATTTT.